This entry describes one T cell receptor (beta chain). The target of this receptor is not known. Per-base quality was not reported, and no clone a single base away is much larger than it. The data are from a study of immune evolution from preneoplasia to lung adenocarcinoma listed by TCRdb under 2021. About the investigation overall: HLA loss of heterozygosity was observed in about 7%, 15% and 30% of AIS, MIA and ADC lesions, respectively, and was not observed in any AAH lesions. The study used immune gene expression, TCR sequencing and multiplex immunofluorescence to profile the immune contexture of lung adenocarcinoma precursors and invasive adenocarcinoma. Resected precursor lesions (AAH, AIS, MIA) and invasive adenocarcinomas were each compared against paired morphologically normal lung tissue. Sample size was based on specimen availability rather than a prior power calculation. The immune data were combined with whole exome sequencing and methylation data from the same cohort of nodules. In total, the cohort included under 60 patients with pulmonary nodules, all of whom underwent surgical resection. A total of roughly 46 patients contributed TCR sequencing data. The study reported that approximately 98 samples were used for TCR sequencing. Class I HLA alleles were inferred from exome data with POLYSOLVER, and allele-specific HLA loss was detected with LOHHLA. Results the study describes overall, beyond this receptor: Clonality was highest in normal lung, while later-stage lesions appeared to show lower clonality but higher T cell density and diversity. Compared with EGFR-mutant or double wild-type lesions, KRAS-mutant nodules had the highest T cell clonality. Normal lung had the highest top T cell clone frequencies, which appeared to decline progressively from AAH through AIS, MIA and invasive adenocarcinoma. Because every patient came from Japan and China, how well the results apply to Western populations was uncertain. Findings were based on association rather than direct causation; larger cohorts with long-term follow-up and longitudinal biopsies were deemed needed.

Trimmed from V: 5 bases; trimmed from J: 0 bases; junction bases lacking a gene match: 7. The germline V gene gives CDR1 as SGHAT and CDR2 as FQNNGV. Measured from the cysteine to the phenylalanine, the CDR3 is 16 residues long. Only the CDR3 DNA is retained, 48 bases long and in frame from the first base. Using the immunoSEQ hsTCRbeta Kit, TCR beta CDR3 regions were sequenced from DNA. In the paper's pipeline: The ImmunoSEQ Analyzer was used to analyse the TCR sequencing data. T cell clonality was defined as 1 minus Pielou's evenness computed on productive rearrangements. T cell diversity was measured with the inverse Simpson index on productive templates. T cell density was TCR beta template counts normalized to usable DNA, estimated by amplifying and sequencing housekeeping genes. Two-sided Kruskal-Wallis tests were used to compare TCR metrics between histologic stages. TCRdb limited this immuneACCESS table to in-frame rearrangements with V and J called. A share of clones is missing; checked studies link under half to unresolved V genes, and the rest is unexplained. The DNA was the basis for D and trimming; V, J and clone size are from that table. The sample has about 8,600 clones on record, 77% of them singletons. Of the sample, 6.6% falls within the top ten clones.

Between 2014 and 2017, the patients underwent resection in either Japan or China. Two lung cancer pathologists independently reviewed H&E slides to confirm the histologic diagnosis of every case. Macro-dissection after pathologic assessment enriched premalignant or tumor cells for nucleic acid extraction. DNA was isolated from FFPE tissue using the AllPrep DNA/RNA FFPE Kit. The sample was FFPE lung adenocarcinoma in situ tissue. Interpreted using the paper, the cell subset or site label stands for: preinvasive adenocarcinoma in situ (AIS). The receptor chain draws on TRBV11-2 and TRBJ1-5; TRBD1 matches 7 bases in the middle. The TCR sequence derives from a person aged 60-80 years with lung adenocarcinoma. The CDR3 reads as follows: CASSAQGGNSNQPQHF. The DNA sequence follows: TGTGCCAGCAGCGCTCAGGGGGGGAATAGCAATCAGCCCCAGCATTTT. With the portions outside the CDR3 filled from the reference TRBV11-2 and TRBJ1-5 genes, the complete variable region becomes EAGVAQSPRYKIIEKRQSVAFWCNPISGHATLYWYQQILGQGPKLLIQFQNNGVVDDSQLPKDRFSAERLKGVDSTLKIQPAKLEDSAVYLCASSAQGGNSNQPQHFGDGTRLSIL.